This TCR beta chain was recorded in a study of cytomegalovirus exposure and HLA in healthy donors. Study results and caveats: For TCR beta chains, V- and J-gene trimming was later linked to a missense DCLRE1C variant.

The V gene's germline CDR1 is LNHDA and CDR2 SQIVND (reference sequence). V gave up 5 bases and J gave up 1 base, with 18 bases separating them. The CDR3 consists of 18 residues. In the PCR, 60 Vbeta and 13 Jbeta primers were used. Using immunoSEQ multiplex PCR, the repertoire was profiled, and TCRdb retains in-frame clones only, with some absent. The data contain around 190,000 clones, over 70% of them singletons. Regarding this clone: Its antigen is undetermined.

The chain joins TRBV19 to TRBJ2-6, with a weak D call TRBD1 (5 bases). Input material: PBMCs. This sequence was found in a woman in her forties or fifties in good health and CMV-seronegative. The CDR3, as DNA: TGTGCCAGTAGTCTTCAGGGTTTCCCGTCTTCTGGGGCCAACGTCCTGACTTTC. This sequence encodes CASSLQGFPSSGANVLTF. The full variable domain, rest sourced from reference TRBV19 and TRBJ2-6, is DGGITQSPKYLFRKEGQNVTLSCEQNLNHDAMYWYRQDPGQGLRLIYYSQIVNDFQKGDIAEGYSVSREKKESFPLTVTSAQKNPTAFYLCASSLQGFPSSGANVLTFGAGSRLTVL.